What follows are 18 T cell receptor beta chains derived from one specimen sequenced in a study of siplizumab effects on memory and regulatory T cells. Measured with immunoSEQ multiplex PCR; TCRdb has only the in-frame clones, and not every one. The table has about 100,000 clones, about 91% seen once. The sample was CD4+ T cells sorted from blood. All receptors come from a human donor in good health.

The chain carries TRBV4-2 and TRBJ2-5; 9 nucleotides line up with TRBD2. The germline CDR1 and CDR2 sequences are LGHNA and YNFKEQ. The CDR3 sequence is 16 residues long. The V gene end was trimmed by 4 bases and the J gene end by 3 bases; junction bases not matched to a gene: 9. The CDR3 nucleotides are TGTGCCAGCAGCCCCGGGACTAGCCGCCGAAAAGAGACCCAGTACTTC. Protein sequence: CASSPGTSRRKETQYF.

This clone appeared a single time. V gene TRBV4-2 combines with J gene TRBJ1-2, with 8 nucleotides matching TRBD1. V trimming: 2 bases; J trimming: 4 bases; junction bases outside the gene matches: 6. Germline V lookup: CDR1 LGHNA, CDR2 YNFKEQ. CDR3 size: 15 residues. In DNA, the CDR3 is TGTGCCAGCAGCCAACCGGACAGGGAGGGCTATGGCTACACCTTC. Translated, it gives CASSQPDREGYGYTF.

DNA of the CDR3: TGTGCTAGTGGTTTGGTAGTAGGGGACAGGGGGAACAATGAGCAGTTCTTC. Residues: CASGLVVGDRGNNEQFF. This chain uses TRBV12-5 with TRBJ2-1, with 11 bases matching TRBD1. The V gene's germline CDR1 is LGHNT and CDR2 FRNRAP. The trim removed 0 bases at V and 5 bases at J, leaving 6 bases unmatched. The CDR3 is 17 amino acids.

This clone was seen just once. This CDR3 reads CASSLEPGGSGNTIYF. The DNA of the CDR3 is TGCGCCAGCAGCTTGGAACCAGGCGGCTCTGGAAACACCATATATTTT. The V call is TRBV5-1, the J call TRBJ1-3; no clear D. The CDR3 has 16 residues. With 0 bases removed from V and 0 bases from J, the gap between germline ends came to 10 bases. In germline, CDR1 is SGHRS, CDR2 YFSETQ.

The chain couples TRBV11-2 to TRBJ2-2; D may be TRBD1 (6 bases). Germline V gene lookup returns CDR1 SGHAT and CDR2 FQNNGV. V was cut by 0 bases and J by 7 bases, with 15 bases left in between. This CDR3 contains 16 residues. CDR3 in DNA: TGTGCCAGCAGCTTAGATAGCTACAGGGATATCGGGGAGCTGTTTTTT. This sequence encodes CASSLDSYRDIGELFF.

The chain couples TRBV19 to TRBJ2-2, with 9 bases matching TRBD1. The CDR3 runs to 16 residues. The V segment lost 1 base and the J segment 4 bases; nucleotides outside the gene matches: 4. CDR1 LNHDA and CDR2 SQIVND come from the germline V gene (reference sequence). The CDR3 sequence: CASSIGGTGSTGELFF. CDR3 bases: TGTGCCAGTAGTATAGGGGGGACAGGGAGCACCGGGGAGCTGTTTTTT.

This clone is a singleton in its sample. J is TRBJ1-4 and V is TRBV2; 8 positions match TRBD1. The CDR3 has 12 amino acids. Germline trimming cut 7 bases from V and 8 bases from J; bases unmatched to any gene: 3. Germline values: CDR1 SNHLY, CDR2 FYNNEI. The CDR3, as DNA: TGTGCCAGCAAGGGACAGGCAGAAAAACTGTTTTTT. This sequence encodes CASKGQAEKLFF. Drawing the rest from reference TRBV2 and TRBJ1-4, the complete variable domain is EPEVTQTPSHQVTQMGQEVILRCVPISNHLYFYWYRQILGQKVEFLVSFYNNEISEKSEIFDDQFSVERPDGSNFTLKIRSTKLEDSAMYFCASKGQAEKLFFGSGTQLSVL.

This chain links TRBV11-1 with TRBJ2-3; TRBD1 matches at 7 bases. The CDR3 covers 15 residues. CDR1 is SGHAT, CDR2 FQDESV, per germline (reference sequence). V lost 6 bases, J lost 4 bases, and 10 bases stayed unmatched. CDR3 sequence (DNA): TGTGCCAGCAGTTCACAGGGGTATAGTGCAGATACGCAGTATTTT. Its protein product is CASSSQGYSADTQYF.

The V call is TRBV7-9, the J call TRBJ1-1; TRBD1 might be the D (5 bases). The CDR3 runs to 15 residues. Trimming left V 1 base short and J 4 bases short, with 13 bases between. The germline V gene encodes CDR1 SEHNR and CDR2 FQNEAQ (reference sequence). Here the CDR3 reads CASSLGGGAATEAFF. The CDR3 nucleotides read TGTGCCAGCAGCTTAGGCGGAGGGGCGGCCACTGAAGCTTTCTTT.

The V gene is TRBV18, the J gene TRBJ1-1, with unresolved D. The CDR3 runs to 13 residues. The V gene lost 0 bases and the J gene lost 6 bases, with 8 bases spanning the gap. The V gene's germline CDR1 is KGHSH and CDR2 LQKENI. The CDR3 is CASSPPGMAEAFF. CDR3 DNA: TGTGCCAGCTCACCACCAGGGATGGCTGAAGCTTTCTTT.

V and J are TRBV7-3 and TRBJ2-7; 7 bases are a match to TRBD2. Germline CDR1 reads SGHTA; CDR2 reads FQGTGA. The ends lost 2 bases at V and 2 bases at J; junction bases unmatched: 12. The CDR3 loop spans 17 amino acids. The CDR3 protein is CASSLSGLMMDPYEQYF. DNA of the CDR3: TGTGCCAGCAGCTTATCGGGACTAATGATGGACCCCTACGAGCAGTACTTC.

V usage is TRBV7-6 and J usage is TRBJ2-1; D gene unclear. V shed 1 base and J shed 3 bases, with 10 bases lying between them. Germline CDR1 SGHVS, CDR2 FNYEAQ. This CDR3 contains 15 residues. CDR3 in DNA: TGTGCCAGCAGCTTAGTACCCGGCCTCTACAATGAGCAGTTCTTC. Translating it yields CASSLVPGLYNEQFF.

The gene calls are TRBV4-2 and TRBJ2-3; 8 nucleotides align to TRBD2. The CDR3 runs 17 residues. After removal of 5 bases from V and 0 bases from J, the junction contained 10 bases not matched to a gene. Germline CDR1 and CDR2: LGHNA and YNFKEQ. CDR3 bases: TGTGCCAGCAGCGAAGGCGACGGGGGGGTTAGCACAGATACGCAGTATTTT. Translated: CASSEGDGGVSTDTQYF.

The rearrangement joins TRBV9 to TRBJ1-6, with D tentatively TRBD1 (5 bases). CDR1 and CDR2 (germline): SGDLS, YYNGEE. V was cut by 4 bases and J by 0 bases, with 17 bases left in between. CDR3 size: 18 residues. The CDR3 sequence is CASSSSRGGSSYNSPLHF. In nucleotides, the CDR3 is TGTGCCAGCAGCTCGAGCCGCGGGGGGAGCTCCTATAATTCACCCCTCCACTTT.

The chain links TRBV12-5 to TRBJ2-1; D is unclear. This CDR3 contains 11 residues. V lost 5 bases and J lost 8, with 7 bases in between. CDR1 is LGHNT, CDR2 FRNRAP, per germline. The CDR3 loop reads CASGTYYEQFF. For the CDR3, the DNA is TGTGCTAGTGGTACCTATTATGAGCAGTTCTTC.

The V call is TRBV19, the J call TRBJ2-3; D unclear. Trimming pared 5 bases from V and 6 bases from J, leaving 12 bases between. Germline lookup yields CDR1 LNHDA and CDR2 SQIVND (reference sequence). The CDR3 extends over 13 amino acids. CDR3 loop: CASSLRPSDTQYF. The CDR3 nucleotides are TGTGCCAGTAGTCTCCGACCGTCGGATACGCAGTATTTT.

V usage is TRBV19 and J usage is TRBJ2-5; 7 nucleotides align to TRBD1. This CDR3 has 15 residues. CDR1 and CDR2 from the germline V gene are LNHDA and SQIVND (reference sequence). J gave up 5 bases and V 2 bases, and 8 bases lay outside the gene matches. The CDR3 DNA is TGTGCCAGTAGTATAACCCGGACAGGACTCGAGACCCAGTACTTC. Protein product: CASSITRTGLETQYF. Looking up the rest from reference TRBV19 and TRBJ2-5 gives the full variable domain: DGGITQSPKYLFRKEGQNVTLSCEQNLNHDAMYWYRQDPGQGLRLIYYSQIVNDFQKGDIAEGYSVSREKKESFPLTVTSAQKNPTAFYLCASSITRTGLETQYFGPGTRLLVL.

J is TRBJ2-7 and V is TRBV5-1; TRBD2 matches 7 bases. CDR3 length: 14 amino acids. V gave up 2 bases and J gave up 1 base; unmatched junction bases: 3. Germline V lookup: CDR1 SGHRS, CDR2 YFSETQ. CDR3 sequence reads: CASSFREVSYEQYF. The CDR3, as DNA: TGCGCCAGCAGCTTTCGGGAGGTTTCCTACGAGCAGTACTTC.